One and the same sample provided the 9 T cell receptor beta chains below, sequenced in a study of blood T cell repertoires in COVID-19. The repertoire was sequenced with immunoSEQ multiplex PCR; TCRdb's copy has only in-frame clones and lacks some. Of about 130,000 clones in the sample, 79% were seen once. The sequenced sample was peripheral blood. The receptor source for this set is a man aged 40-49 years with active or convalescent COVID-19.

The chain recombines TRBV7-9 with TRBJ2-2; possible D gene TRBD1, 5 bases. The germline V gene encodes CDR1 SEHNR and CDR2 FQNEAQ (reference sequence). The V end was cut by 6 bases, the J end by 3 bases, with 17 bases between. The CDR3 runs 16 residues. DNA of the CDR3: TGTGCCAGCAGTCCTATCCAAGGGGCGTACACCGGGGAGCTGTTTTTT. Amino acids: CASSPIQGAYTGELFF.

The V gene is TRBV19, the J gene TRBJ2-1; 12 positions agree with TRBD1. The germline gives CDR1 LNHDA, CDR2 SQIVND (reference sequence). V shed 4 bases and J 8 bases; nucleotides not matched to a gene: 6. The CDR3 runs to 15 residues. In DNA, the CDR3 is TGTGCCAGTAGTACTGGGGACAGGGGGCCCGATGAGCAGTTCTTC. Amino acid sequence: CASSTGDRGPDEQFF.

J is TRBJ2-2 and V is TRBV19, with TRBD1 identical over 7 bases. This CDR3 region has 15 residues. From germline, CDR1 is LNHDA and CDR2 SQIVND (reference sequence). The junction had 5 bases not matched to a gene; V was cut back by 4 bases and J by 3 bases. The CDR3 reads CASSKGARDTGELFF. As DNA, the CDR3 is TGTGCCAGTAGTAAGGGGGCGCGAGACACCGGGGAGCTGTTTTTT.

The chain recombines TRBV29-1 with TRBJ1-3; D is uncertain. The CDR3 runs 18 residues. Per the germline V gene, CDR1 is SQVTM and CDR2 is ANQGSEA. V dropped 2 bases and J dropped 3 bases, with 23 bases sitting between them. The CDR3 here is CSVELWSDGRKDGNTIYF. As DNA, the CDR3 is TGCAGCGTTGAACTTTGGTCGGACGGGAGAAAAGATGGAAACACCATATATTTT.

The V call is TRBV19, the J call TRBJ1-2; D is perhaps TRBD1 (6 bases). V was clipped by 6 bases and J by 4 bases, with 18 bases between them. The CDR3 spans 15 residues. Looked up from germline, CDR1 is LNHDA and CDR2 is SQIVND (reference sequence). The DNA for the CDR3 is TGTGCCAGTAGGAACCTGGGCAGGACAGCCTATGGCTACACCTTC. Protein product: CASRNLGRTAYGYTF.

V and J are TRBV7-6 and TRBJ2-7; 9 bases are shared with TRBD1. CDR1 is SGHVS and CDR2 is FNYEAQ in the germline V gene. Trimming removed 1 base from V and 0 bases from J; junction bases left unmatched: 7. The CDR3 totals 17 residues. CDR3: CASSLEVGTGPSYEQYF. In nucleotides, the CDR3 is TGTGCCAGCAGCTTAGAGGTCGGGACAGGGCCCTCCTACGAGCAGTACTTC. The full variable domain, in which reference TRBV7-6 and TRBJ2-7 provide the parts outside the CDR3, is GAGVSQSPRYKVTKRGQDVALRCDPISGHVSLYWYRQALGQGPEFLTYFNYEAQQDKSGLPNDRFSAERPEGSISTLTIQRTEQRDSAMYRCASSLEVGTGPSYEQYFGPGTRLTVT.

For the CDR3, the DNA is TGTGCCACCAGTGATGGAGGCAGAGCCCAAGAGACCCAGTACTTC. Amino acids: CATSDGGRAQETQYF. The chain recombines TRBV24-1 with TRBJ2-5, with D possibly matching TRBD2 (5 bases). Germline-derived CDR1 and CDR2 are KGHDR and SFDVKD. This CDR3 region has 15 residues. The ends were cut back, 3 bases at V and 1 base at J, with 11 bases in the middle.

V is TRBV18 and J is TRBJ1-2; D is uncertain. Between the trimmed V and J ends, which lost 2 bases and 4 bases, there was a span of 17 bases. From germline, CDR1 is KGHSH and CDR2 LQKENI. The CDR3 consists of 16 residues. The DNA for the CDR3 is TGTGCCAGCTCACCAAGTGTCCTCCCGTTTAGCTATGGCTACACCTTC. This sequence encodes CASSPSVLPFSYGYTF.

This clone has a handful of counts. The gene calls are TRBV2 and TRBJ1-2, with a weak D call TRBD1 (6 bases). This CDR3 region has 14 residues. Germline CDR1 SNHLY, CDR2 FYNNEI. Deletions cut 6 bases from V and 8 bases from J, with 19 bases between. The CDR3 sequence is CASSQGRETGGYTF. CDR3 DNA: TGTGCCAGCAGCCAGGGCCGGGAAACAGGGGGCTACACCTTC.